These 26 T cell receptor beta chains were sequenced from one sample in a study of blood T cell repertoires in COVID-19. Assay used: immunoSEQ multiplex PCR; TCRdb lists only in-frame clones, some missing. The table shows about 240,000 clones, with about nine tenths occurring only once. Sequenced input: peripheral blood. The receptors were sampled from a man between 60 and 70 years old who had recovered from COVID-19.

The V gene is TRBV7-2, the J gene TRBJ2-3; D may be TRBD2 (5 bases). The CDR3 extends over 15 amino acids. Trimming shortened V by 3 bases and J by 2 bases, and 12 bases separated the two germline ends. Germline assignment: CDR1 SGHTA and CDR2 FQGNSA. The CDR3 DNA sequence: TGTGCCAGCAGCTTGACGGGGATAGACACAGATACGCAGTATTTT. Translated, it gives CASSLTGIDTDTQYF.

This chain uses TRBV2 with TRBJ1-1; 7 bases are shared with TRBD1. There are 14 residues in the CDR3. The germline V gene has CDR1 SNHLY and CDR2 FYNNEI. The trim removed 6 bases at V and 1 base at J, leaving 5 bases unmatched. CDR3 nucleotide sequence: TGTGCCAGCAGATTGGGACAGCGGAACACTGAAGCTTTCTTT. Its protein product is CASRLGQRNTEAFF.

The chain combines TRBV2 with TRBJ1-1; 7 nucleotides match TRBD1. This CDR3 comprises 13 residues. After removal of 6 bases from V and 1 base from J, the junction contained 2 bases not matched to a gene. CDR1 is SNHLY, CDR2 FYNNEI, per germline. The chain's CDR3 is CASRRDRNTEAFF. The DNA of the CDR3 is TGTGCCAGCAGGAGGGACAGGAACACTGAAGCTTTCTTT.

The V and J genes are TRBV3-1 (or the pseudogene TRBV3-2) and TRBJ2-1; 7 positions agree with TRBD2. This CDR3 region has 17 residues. The germline V gene encodes CDR1 LGHDT and CDR2 YNNKEL (reference sequence). J lost 2 bases, V lost 1 base, and 8 bases had no gene match. DNA of the CDR3: TGTGCCAGCAGCCAAGTCTCCCGGGGAGGGCCCTACAATGAGCAGTTCTTC. Its protein product is CASSQVSRGGPYNEQFF.

The chain employs TRBV6-5 and TRBJ1-5; tentative D call: TRBD1 (6 bases). With 7 bases removed from V and 10 bases from J, the gap between germline ends came to 17 bases. Germline V gene lookup returns CDR1 MNHEY and CDR2 SVGAGI. CDR3 length: 13 amino acids. CDR3 nucleotide sequence: TGTGCCAGCACCGGGACAAAGATCGAACCCCAGCATTTT. It yields the protein CASTGTKIEPQHF.

This chain connects TRBV29-1 to TRBJ2-3; 11 bases agree with TRBD2. Germline V lookup: CDR1 SQVTM, CDR2 ANQGSEA. The junction had 5 bases not matched to a gene; V was cut back by 4 bases and J by 5 bases. CDR3 length: 14 amino acids. CDR3 protein: CSVVAGGRQDTQYF. Here the CDR3 DNA reads TGCAGCGTTGTAGCGGGGGGGCGTCAAGATACGCAGTATTTT.

The V gene is TRBV2, the J gene TRBJ1-5, with D possibly TRBD1 on 5 matching bases. Germline lookup yields CDR1 SNHLY and CDR2 FYNNEI. The V gene lost 2 bases and the J gene lost 5 bases, with 10 bases spanning the gap. CDR3 length equals 14 residues. As DNA, the CDR3 is TGTGCCAGCAGTGAATTGTCAGGGCATCAGCCCCAGCATTTT. Translated: CASSELSGHQPQHF.

There are a few counts of this clone. This chain links TRBV9 with TRBJ1-1; D may be TRBD1 (5 bases). CDR1 SGDLS and CDR2 YYNGEE come from the germline V gene. The CDR3 runs 13 residues. V lost 0 bases to trimming and J lost 8 bases, with 11 bases between them. CDR3 nucleotides: TGTGCCAGCAGCGTAGTAGGGGTTGGGGAAGCTTTCTTT. Its translation: CASSVVGVGEAFF. Drawing the rest from reference TRBV9 and TRBJ1-1, the complete variable domain is DSGVTQTPKHLITATGQRVTLRCSPRSGDLSVYWYQQSLDQGLQFLIQYYNGEERAKGNILERFSAQQFPDLHSELNLSSLELGDSALYFCASSVVGVGEAFFGQGTRLTVV.

This sequence joins TRBV30 and TRBJ2-1; 7 bases align to TRBD1. This CDR3 spans 14 amino acids. The germline gives CDR1 GTSNPN, CDR2 SVGIG (reference sequence). The junction had 13 bases not matched to a gene; V was cut back by 2 bases and J by 12 bases. CDR3 loop: CAWSRVRQGNRQFF. CDR3 DNA sequence: TGTGCCTGGAGTAGGGTACGACAGGGTAACAGGCAGTTCTTC.

The chain employs TRBV24-1 and TRBJ1-2; 12 nucleotides line up with TRBD1. The CDR3 totals 16 residues. V lost 4 bases and J lost 6; bases outside the gene matches: 8. Germline loops: CDR1 KGHDR, CDR2 SFDVKD. The CDR3 coding sequence is TGTGCCACCAGTGACTTCGGGACAGGGGGCGGGGATGGCTACACCTTC. The encoded protein is CATSDFGTGGGDGYTF.

The chain has TRBV11-1 and TRBJ1-1; D gene ambiguous. V dropped 2 bases and J dropped 3 bases, with 10 bases sitting between them. CDR1 SGHAT and CDR2 FQDESV come from the germline V gene (reference sequence). CDR3 size: 14 residues. The CDR3 loop is CASSLLGVYTEAFF. In nucleotides, the CDR3 is TGTGCCAGCAGCTTACTCGGGGTTTACACTGAAGCTTTCTTT.

For the CDR3, the DNA is TGTGCCAGCAGCCAAGGAGGGGAGACCCAGTACTTC. This sequence encodes CASSQGGETQYF. The chain employs TRBV3-1 (or the pseudogene TRBV3-2) and TRBJ2-5, with a weak D call TRBD2 (5 bases). This CDR3 comprises 12 residues. Trimming removed 1 base from V and 5 bases from J, with 5 bases in between. Germline CDR1 and CDR2: LGHDT and YNNKEL (reference sequence).

The chain couples TRBV7-2 to TRBJ2-1, with D possibly matching TRBD2 (7 bases). Trimming took 5 bases from V and 8 from J, leaving 19 bases between them. Germline V gene data show CDR1 as SGHTA and CDR2 as FQGNSA. This CDR3 is 15 amino acids long. CDR3 nucleotides: TGTGCCAGCAGCCTCTTTCCGAGGGGGGGGGATGAGCAGTTCTTC. Translating gives CASSLFPRGGDEQFF.

The rearrangement uses TRBV19 and TRBJ2-1; 7 positions agree with TRBD1. Losses at the gene ends were 5 bases for V and 0 bases for J; bases not matched to a gene: 4. Germline loops: CDR1 LNHDA, CDR2 SQIVND (reference sequence). The CDR3 is 15 amino acids. The CDR3 region is CASSWDRLSYNEQFF. The CDR3 coding sequence is TGTGCCAGTAGTTGGGACAGACTCTCCTACAATGAGCAGTTCTTC.

V usage is TRBV10-3 and J usage is TRBJ1-6; TRBD1 agrees at 10 bases. The germline CDR1 and CDR2 sequences are ENHRY and SYGVKD. With 7 bases clipped from V and 10 bases from J, the junction kept 7 bases outside the gene matches. This CDR3 contains 14 residues. In DNA form, the CDR3 reads TGTGCCATCACCCCCGGGACAGGGGACTCACCCCTCCACTTT. This translates into CAITPGTGDSPLHF.

This chain joins TRBV3-1 (or the pseudogene TRBV3-2) and TRBJ1-1; 7 bases map to TRBD1. Per the germline V gene, CDR1 is LGHDT and CDR2 is YNNKEL (reference sequence). The V and J ends lost 6 bases and 2 bases, in that order; junction bases with no gene match: 6. The CDR3 consists of 14 residues. The CDR3 coding sequence is TGTGCCAGCAGAGGGCAGGGGGGAAACACTGAAGCTTTCTTT. Amino acid sequence: CASRGQGGNTEAFF.

This clone was counted only a few times. The chain combines TRBV19 with TRBJ2-1, with 9 bases fitting TRBD1. CDR3 length: 15 amino acids. The V gene end was trimmed by 5 bases and the J gene end by 8 bases; junction bases not matched to a gene: 10. Germline CDR1 and CDR2: LNHDA and SQIVND (reference sequence). The CDR3 DNA sequence: TGTGCCAGTAGTTTCAGACAGGGGGACGTCGATGAGCAGTTCTTC. Protein: CASSFRQGDVDEQFF.

The chain combines TRBV5-1 with TRBJ2-1; 13 bases line up with TRBD2. Trimming cost V 0 bases and J 16 bases; bases outside gene matches: 10. This CDR3 contains 15 residues. CDR1 is SGHRS, CDR2 YFSETQ, per germline. CDR3 DNA sequence: TGCGCCAGCAGCTTGGCGACTAGCGGGGGGCCCGGGTTATTCTTC. This encodes CASSLATSGGPGLFF.

CDR3 region: CASSYRTGDGYTF. The CDR3 DNA reads as TGTGCCAGCAGCTACCGGACAGGGGATGGCTACACCTTC. This chain connects TRBV3-1 (or the pseudogene TRBV3-2) to TRBJ1-2; 9 bases are a match to TRBD1. Germline values: CDR1 LGHDT, CDR2 YNNKEL (reference sequence). The CDR3 has 13 amino acids. The ends lost 5 bases at V and 6 bases at J; junction bases unmatched: 4.

In its sample, this clone was seen once. The gene calls are TRBV3-1 (or the pseudogene TRBV3-2) and TRBJ2-5; TRBD2 aligns across 9 bases. The V segment lost 8 bases and the J segment 5 bases; nucleotides outside the gene matches: 9. The CDR3 runs to 14 residues. Germline V gene sequence: CDR1 LGHDT, CDR2 YNNKEL (reference sequence). The CDR3, as DNA: TGTGCCAGCTACGGCGGGGGGGCATCGGAGACCCAGTACTTC. It is translated as CASYGGGASETQYF.

The gene calls are TRBV28 and TRBJ2-5, with TRBD2 matching 8 bases. The CDR3 sequence is 15 residues long. The junction had 4 bases not matched to a gene; V was cut back by 1 base and J by 3 bases. The V gene's germline CDR1 is MDHEN and CDR2 SYDVKM. The CDR3 region is CASSLFLAGKETQYF. Here the CDR3 DNA reads TGTGCCAGCAGTTTATTCTTAGCGGGGAAAGAGACCCAGTACTTC. Filled out from reference TRBV28 and TRBJ2-5, the complete variable domain reads DVKVTQSSRYLVKRTGEKVFLECVQDMDHENMFWYRQDPGLGLRLIYFSYDVKMKEKGDIPEGYSVSREKKERFSLILESASTNQTSMYLCASSLFLAGKETQYFGPGTRLLVL.

This rearrangement joins TRBV2 to TRBJ2-7, with 12 bases matching TRBD1. The CDR3 is made up of 14 amino acids. From germline, CDR1 is SNHLY and CDR2 FYNNEI. Unmatched junction bases numbered 3, after V lost 9 bases and J lost 0 bases. The CDR3 sequence: CASGDRGHSYEQYV. CDR3 nucleotide sequence: TGTGCCAGTGGGGACAGGGGGCACTCCTACGAGCAGTACGTC.

This chain uses TRBV7-9 with TRBJ2-2; D gene unclear. The CDR3 extends over 14 amino acids. The V end lost 4 bases, the J end lost 2 bases, and 8 bases lay between the germline ends. From germline, CDR1 is SEHNR and CDR2 FQNEAQ (reference sequence). For the CDR3, the DNA is TGTGCCAGCAGCTCTAACGTAAACACCGGGGAGCTGTTTTTT. Translation: CASSSNVNTGELFF.

For the CDR3, the DNA is TGTGCCAGCAGCTACAACAGGGGACTGGGCGAGCAGTACTTC. It yields the protein CASSYNRGLGEQYF. The chain uses TRBV5-4 and TRBJ2-7; D possibly corresponds to TRBD1 (7 bases). The germline V and J ends were trimmed by 3 bases and 6 bases, with 16 bases remaining between them. The CDR3 has 14 residues. CDR1 and CDR2 from the germline V gene are SGHNT and YYREEE (reference sequence).

This chain links TRBV18 with TRBJ1-1; possibly TRBD1 for D (5 bases). The CDR3 is made up of 15 amino acids. Looked up from germline, CDR1 is KGHSH and CDR2 is LQKENI. The germline V and J ends were trimmed by 2 bases and 4 bases, with 14 bases remaining between them. CDR3 DNA: TGTGCCAGCTCACCATCTAGGGGTGGCGGCACTGAAGCTTTCTTT. This gives the protein CASSPSRGGGTEAFF. Using reference TRBV18 and TRBJ1-1 for the parts outside the CDR3, the full variable domain is NAGVMQNPRHLVRRRGQEARLRCSPMKGHSHVYWYRQLPEEGLKFMVYLQKENIIDESGMPKERFSAEFPKEGPSILRIQQVVRGDSAAYFCASSPSRGGGTEAFFGQGTRLTVV.

This chain uses TRBV12-3 or TRBV12-4 with TRBJ1-1; 10 nucleotides match TRBD1. With V trimmed by 3 bases and J by 13 bases, 5 bases remained unmatched. The CDR3 sequence is 12 residues long. CDR3 amino acids: CASSFYGQGGFF. CDR3 nucleotides: TGTGCCAGCAGTTTTTACGGACAGGGGGGTTTCTTT.